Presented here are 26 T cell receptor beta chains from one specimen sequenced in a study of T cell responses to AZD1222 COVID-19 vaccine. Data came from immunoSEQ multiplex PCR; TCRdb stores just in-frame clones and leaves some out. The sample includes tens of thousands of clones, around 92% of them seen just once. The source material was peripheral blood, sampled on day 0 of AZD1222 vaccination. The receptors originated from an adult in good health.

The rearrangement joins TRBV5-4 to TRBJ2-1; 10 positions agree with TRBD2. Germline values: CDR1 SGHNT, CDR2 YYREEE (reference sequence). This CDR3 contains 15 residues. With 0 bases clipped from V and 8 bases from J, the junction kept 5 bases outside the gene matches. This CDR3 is CASSLGLAGNYEQFF. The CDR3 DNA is TGTGCCAGCAGCTTGGGACTAGCGGGCAACTATGAGCAGTTCTTC. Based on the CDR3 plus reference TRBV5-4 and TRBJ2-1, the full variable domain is ETGVTQSPTHLIKTRGQQVTLRCSSQSGHNTVSWYQQALGQGPQFIFQYYREEENGRGNFPPRFSGLQFPNYSSELNVNALELDDSALYLCASSLGLAGNYEQFFGPGTRLTVL.

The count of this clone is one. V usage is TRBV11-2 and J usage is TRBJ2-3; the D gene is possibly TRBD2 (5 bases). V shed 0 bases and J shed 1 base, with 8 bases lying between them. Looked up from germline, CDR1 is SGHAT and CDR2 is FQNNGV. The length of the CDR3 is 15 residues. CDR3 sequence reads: CASSLDPAGTDTQYF. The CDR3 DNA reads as TGTGCCAGCAGCTTAGATCCAGCGGGCACAGATACGCAGTATTTT.

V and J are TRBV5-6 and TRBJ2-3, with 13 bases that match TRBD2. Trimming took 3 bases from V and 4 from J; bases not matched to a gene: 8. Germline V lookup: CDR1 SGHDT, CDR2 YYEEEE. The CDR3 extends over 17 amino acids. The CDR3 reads CASSWELAGGRSDTQYF. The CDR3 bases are TGTGCCAGCAGCTGGGAACTAGCGGGAGGGCGCTCAGATACGCAGTATTTT. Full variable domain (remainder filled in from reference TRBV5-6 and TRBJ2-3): DAGVTQSPTHLIKTRGQQVTLRCSPKSGHDTVSWYQQALGQGPQFIFQYYEEEERQRGNFPDRFSGHQFPNYSSELNVNALLLGDSALYLCASSWELAGGRSDTQYFGPGTRLTVL.

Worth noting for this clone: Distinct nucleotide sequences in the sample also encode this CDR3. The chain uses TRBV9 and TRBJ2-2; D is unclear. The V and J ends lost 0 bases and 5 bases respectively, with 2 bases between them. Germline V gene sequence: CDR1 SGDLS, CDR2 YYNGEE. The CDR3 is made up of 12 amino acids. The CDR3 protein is CASSVDTGELFF. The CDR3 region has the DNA TGTGCCAGCAGCGTAGATACCGGGGAGCTGTTTTTT.

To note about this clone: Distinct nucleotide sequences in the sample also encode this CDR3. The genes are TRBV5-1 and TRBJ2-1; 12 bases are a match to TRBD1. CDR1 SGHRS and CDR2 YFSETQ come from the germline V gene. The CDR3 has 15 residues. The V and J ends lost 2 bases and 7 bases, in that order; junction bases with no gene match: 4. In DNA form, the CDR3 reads TGCGCCAGCAGCTTACGGGACAGGGGGCGGAATGAGCAGTTCTTC. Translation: CASSLRDRGRNEQFF.

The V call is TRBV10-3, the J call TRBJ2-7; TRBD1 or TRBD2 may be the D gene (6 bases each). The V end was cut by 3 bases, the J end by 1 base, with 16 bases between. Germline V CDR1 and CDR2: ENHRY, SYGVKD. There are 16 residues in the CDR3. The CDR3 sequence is CAISDPTGGGSYEQYF. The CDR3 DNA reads TGTGCCATCAGTGACCCGACCGGAGGGGGATCCTACGAGCAGTACTTC.

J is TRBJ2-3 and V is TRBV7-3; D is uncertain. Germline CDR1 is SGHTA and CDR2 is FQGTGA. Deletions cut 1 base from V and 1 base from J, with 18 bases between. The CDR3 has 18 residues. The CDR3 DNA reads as TGTGCCAGCAGCTTAAAGCCACGGACGCTAGTTGGCACAGATACGCAGTATTTT. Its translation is CASSLKPRTLVGTDTQYF. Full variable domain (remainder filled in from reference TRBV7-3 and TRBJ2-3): GAGVSQTPSNKVTEKGKYVELRCDPISGHTALYWYRQSLGQGPEFLIYFQGTGAADDSGLPNDRFFAVRPEGSVSTLKIQRTERGDSAVYLCASSLKPRTLVGTDTQYFGPGTRLTVL.

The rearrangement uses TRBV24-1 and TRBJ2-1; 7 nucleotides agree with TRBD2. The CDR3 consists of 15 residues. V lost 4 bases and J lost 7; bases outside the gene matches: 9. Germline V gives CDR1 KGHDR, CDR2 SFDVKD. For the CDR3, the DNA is TGTGCCACCAGTGACCCCGGGACGGGAGGAAATGAGCAGTTCTTC. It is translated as CATSDPGTGGNEQFF.

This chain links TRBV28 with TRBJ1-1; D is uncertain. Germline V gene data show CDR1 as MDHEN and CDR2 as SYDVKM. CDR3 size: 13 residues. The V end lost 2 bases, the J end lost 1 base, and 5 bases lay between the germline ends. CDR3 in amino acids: CASSLTGNTEAFF. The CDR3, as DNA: TGTGCCAGCAGTTTAACCGGGAACACTGAAGCTTTCTTT. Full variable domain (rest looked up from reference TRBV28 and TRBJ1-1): DVKVTQSSRYLVKRTGEKVFLECVQDMDHENMFWYRQDPGLGLRLIYFSYDVKMKEKGDIPEGYSVSREKKERFSLILESASTNQTSMYLCASSLTGNTEAFFGQGTRLTVV.

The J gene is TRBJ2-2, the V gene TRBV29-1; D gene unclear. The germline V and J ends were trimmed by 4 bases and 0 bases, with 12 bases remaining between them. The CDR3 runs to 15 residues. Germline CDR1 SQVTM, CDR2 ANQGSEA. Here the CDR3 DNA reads TGCAGCGTTGGGAAAGGAATTTCGAACACCGGGGAGCTGTTTTTT. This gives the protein CSVGKGISNTGELFF.

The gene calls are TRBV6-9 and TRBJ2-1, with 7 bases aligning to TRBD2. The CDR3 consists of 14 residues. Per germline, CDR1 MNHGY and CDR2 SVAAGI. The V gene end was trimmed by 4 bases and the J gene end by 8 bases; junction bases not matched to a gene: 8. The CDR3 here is CASSWREHLDEQFF. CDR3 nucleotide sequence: TGTGCCAGCAGTTGGCGGGAGCACCTCGATGAGCAGTTCTTC.

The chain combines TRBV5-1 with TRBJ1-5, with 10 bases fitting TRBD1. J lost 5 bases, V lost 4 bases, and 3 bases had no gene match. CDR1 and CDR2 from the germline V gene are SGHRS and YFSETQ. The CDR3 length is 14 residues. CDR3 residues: CASSLGTGDQPQHF. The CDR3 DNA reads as TGCGCCAGCAGCCTTGGGACAGGGGATCAGCCCCAGCATTTT.

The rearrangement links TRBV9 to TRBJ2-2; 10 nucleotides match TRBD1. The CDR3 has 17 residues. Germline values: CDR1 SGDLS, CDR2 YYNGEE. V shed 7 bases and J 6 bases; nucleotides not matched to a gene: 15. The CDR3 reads CASSVRDRGPMAGELFF. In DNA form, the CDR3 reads TGTGCCAGCTCCGTGCGGGACAGGGGACCCATGGCCGGGGAGCTGTTTTTT. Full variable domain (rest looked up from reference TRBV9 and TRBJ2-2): DSGVTQTPKHLITATGQRVTLRCSPRSGDLSVYWYQQSLDQGLQFLIQYYNGEERAKGNILERFSAQQFPDLHSELNLSSLELGDSALYFCASSVRDRGPMAGELFFGEGSRLTVL.

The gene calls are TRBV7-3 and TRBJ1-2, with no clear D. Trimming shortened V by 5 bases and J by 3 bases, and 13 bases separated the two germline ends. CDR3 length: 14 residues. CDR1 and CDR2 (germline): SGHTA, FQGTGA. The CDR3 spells CASSPTGADYGYTF. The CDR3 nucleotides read TGTGCCAGCAGCCCCACGGGCGCGGACTATGGCTACACCTTC.

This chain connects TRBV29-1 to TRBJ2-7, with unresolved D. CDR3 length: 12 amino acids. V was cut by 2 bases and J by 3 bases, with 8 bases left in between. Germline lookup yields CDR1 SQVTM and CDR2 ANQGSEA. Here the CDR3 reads CSVELADYEQYF. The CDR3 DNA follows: TGCAGCGTTGAACTCGCAGACTACGAGCAGTACTTC.

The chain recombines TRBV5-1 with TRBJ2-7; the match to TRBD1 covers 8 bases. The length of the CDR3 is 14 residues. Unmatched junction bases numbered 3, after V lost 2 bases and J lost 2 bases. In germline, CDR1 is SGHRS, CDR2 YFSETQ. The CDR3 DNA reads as TGCGCCAGCAGCTTCGACAGGGGACCCTACGAGCAGTACTTC. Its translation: CASSFDRGPYEQYF.

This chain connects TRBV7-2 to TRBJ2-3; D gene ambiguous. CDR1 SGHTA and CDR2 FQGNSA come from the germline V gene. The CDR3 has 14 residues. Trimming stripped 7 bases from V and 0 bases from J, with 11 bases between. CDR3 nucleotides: TGTGCCAGCACCGAGATGGCAAGCACAGATACGCAGTATTTT. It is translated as CASTEMASTDTQYF.

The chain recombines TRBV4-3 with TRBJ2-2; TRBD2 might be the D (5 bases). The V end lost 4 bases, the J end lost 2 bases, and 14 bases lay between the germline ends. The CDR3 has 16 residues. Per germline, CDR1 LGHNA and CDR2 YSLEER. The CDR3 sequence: CASSLFTGINTGELFF. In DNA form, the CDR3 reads TGCGCCAGCAGCCTATTTACGGGAATAAACACCGGGGAGCTGTTTTTT.

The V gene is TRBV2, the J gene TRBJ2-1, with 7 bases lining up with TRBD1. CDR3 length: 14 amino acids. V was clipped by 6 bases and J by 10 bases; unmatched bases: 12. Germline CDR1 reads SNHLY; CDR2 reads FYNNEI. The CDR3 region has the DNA TGTGCCAGCAGGACCGGGACAGAATTCGTCGAGCAGTTCTTC. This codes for CASRTGTEFVEQFF.

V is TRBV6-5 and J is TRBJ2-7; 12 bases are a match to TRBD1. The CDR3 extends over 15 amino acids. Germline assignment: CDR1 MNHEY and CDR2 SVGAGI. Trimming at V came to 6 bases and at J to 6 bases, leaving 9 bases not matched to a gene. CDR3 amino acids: CASSDRDRGLREQYF. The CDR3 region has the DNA TGTGCCAGCAGCGACCGGGACAGGGGGCTTCGCGAGCAGTACTTC.

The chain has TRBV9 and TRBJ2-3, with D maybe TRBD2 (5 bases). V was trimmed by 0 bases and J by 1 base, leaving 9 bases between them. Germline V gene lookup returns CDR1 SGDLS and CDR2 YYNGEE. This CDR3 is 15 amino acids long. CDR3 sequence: CASSVGGRGTDTQYF. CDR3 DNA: TGTGCCAGCAGCGTAGGAGGGCGGGGCACAGATACGCAGTATTTT.

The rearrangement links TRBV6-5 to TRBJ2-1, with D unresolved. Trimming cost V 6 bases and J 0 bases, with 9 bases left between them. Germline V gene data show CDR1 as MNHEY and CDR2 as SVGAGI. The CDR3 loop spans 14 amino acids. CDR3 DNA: TGTGCCAGCAGGCCCGCGAACTCCTACAATGAGCAGTTCTTC. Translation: CASRPANSYNEQFF.

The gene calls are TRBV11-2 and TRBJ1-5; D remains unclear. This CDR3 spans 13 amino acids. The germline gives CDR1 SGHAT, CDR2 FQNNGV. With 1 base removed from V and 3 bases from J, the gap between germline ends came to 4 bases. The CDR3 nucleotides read TGTGCCAGCAGCTTAGGTCTCAATCAGCCCCAGCATTTT. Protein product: CASSLGLNQPQHF. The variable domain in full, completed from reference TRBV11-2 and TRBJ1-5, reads EAGVAQSPRYKIIEKRQSVAFWCNPISGHATLYWYQQILGQGPKLLIQFQNNGVVDDSQLPKDRFSAERLKGVDSTLKIQPAKLEDSAVYLCASSLGLNQPQHFGDGTRLSIL.

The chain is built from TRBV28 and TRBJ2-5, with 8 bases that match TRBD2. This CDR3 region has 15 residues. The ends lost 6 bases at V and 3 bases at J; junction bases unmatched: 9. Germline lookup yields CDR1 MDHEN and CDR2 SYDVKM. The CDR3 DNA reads TGTGCCAGCAGCCCGCCGCGGGGGGCCGAAGAGACCCAGTACTTC. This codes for CASSPPRGAEETQYF.

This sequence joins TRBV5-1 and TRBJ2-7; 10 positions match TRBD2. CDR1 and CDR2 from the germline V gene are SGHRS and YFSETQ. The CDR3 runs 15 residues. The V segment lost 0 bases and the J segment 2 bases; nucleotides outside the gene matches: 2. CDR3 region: CASSLGLAGPYEQYF. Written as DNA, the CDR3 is TGCGCCAGCAGCTTGGGACTAGCGGGTCCCTACGAGCAGTACTTC. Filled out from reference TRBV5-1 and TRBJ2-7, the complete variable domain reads KAGVTQTPRYLIKTRGQQVTLSCSPISGHRSVSWYQQTPGQGLQFLFEYFSETQRNKGNFPGRFSGRQFSNSRSEMNVSTLELGDSALYLCASSLGLAGPYEQYFGPGTRLTVT.

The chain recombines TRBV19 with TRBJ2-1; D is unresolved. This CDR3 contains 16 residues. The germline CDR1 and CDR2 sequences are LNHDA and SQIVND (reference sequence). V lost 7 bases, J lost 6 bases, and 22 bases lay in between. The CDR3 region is CASTQWGGAPSNEQFF. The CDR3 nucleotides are TGTGCCAGTACCCAGTGGGGTGGCGCGCCGTCCAATGAGCAGTTCTTC.